These 31 T cell receptor beta chains were all obtained from the same sample, sequenced in a study of sequential checkpoint blockade in melanoma. Profiling relied on immunoSEQ multiplex PCR, and the TCRdb table lists in-frame clones only, not all of them. The sample has about 8,400 clones, 90% seen once. The treatment: randomized to nivolumab then ipilimumab (arm A) or the reverse (arm B). The material sequenced was CD8+ T cells sorted from blood (inferred from file names), taken from a patient given nivolumab and ipilimumab in sequence. These receptors came from a human donor with melanoma.

The CDR3 DNA is TGCGCCAGCAGCCAAGAGGACACAGCCAGCTCCTACAATGAGCAGTTCTTC. Translated, it gives CASSQEDTASSYNEQFF. The chain uses TRBV4-3 and TRBJ2-1; a possible D gene is TRBD1 (5 bases). Germline loops: CDR1 LGHNA, CDR2 YSLEER. The CDR3 contains 17 residues. V lost 0 bases and J 0 bases, leaving 12 bases between the germline ends.

The chain links TRBV6-4 to TRBJ2-7, with TRBD1 as a possible D gene (6 bases). The CDR3 runs to 14 residues. Germline loops: CDR1 MRHNA, CDR2 SNTAGT. Trimming stripped 3 bases from V and 1 base from J, with 10 bases between. The CDR3 is CASSEVQGSYEQYF. The CDR3 DNA is TGTGCCAGCAGTGAGGTCCAGGGGTCCTACGAGCAGTACTTC.

V usage is TRBV15 and J usage is TRBJ2-7, with D tentatively TRBD2 (8 bases). V was clipped by 1 base and J by 7 bases, with 20 bases between them. The CDR3 covers 16 residues. Germline CDR1 and CDR2: LNHNV and YYDKDF (reference sequence). DNA of the CDR3: TGTGCCACCAGCAGAGTACGGGAGGGCCCAGGGGGGGAGCAGTACTTC. It specifies CATSRVREGPGGEQYF. Full variable domain (remainder filled in from reference TRBV15 and TRBJ2-7): DAMVIQNPRYQVTQFGKPVTLSCSQTLNHNVMYWYQQKSSQAPKLLFHYYDKDFNNEADTPDNFQSRRPNTSFCFLDIRSPGLGDTAMYLCATSRVREGPGGEQYFGPGTRLTVT.

The CDR3 sequence is CASSLGDMVEQYV. For the CDR3, the DNA is TGTGCCAGCAGCTTGGGGGACATGGTCGAGCAGTACGTC. The chain uses TRBV5-5 and TRBJ2-7; possible D gene TRBD1, 6 bases. CDR1 SGHKS and CDR2 YYEKEE come from the germline V gene (reference sequence). The CDR3 runs to 13 residues. With 0 bases removed from V and 6 bases from J, the gap between germline ends came to 10 bases.

The rearrangement uses TRBV21-1 and TRBJ1-5; no check of the table's D call, TRBD1, against the DNA was made. TRBV21-1 is shown as a pseudogene. This CDR3 contains 19 residues. In DNA form, the CDR3 reads TGTGCCAGCCCCCCCACTGGTAGGGATAGACAGATGAGCAATCAGCCCCAGCATTTT. Its translation: CASPPTGRDRQMSNQPQHF.

The chain links TRBV7-8 to TRBJ2-7; 10 bases map to TRBD2. The germline V gene has CDR1 SGHVS and CDR2 FQNEAQ. The CDR3 is 16 residues long. V shed 1 base and J 4 bases; nucleotides not matched to a gene: 7. As DNA, the CDR3 is TGTGCCAGCAGCTTAGGGGGGGGACTAGCGTTTTACGAGCAGTACTTC. It encodes CASSLGGGLAFYEQYF.

The rearrangement links TRBV28 to TRBJ1-5, with 9 bases matching TRBD1. The CDR3 sequence is 14 residues long. V shed 11 bases and J 5 bases; nucleotides not matched to a gene: 10. The germline V gene encodes CDR1 MDHEN and CDR2 SYDVKM. This CDR3 is CASCWGQGYQPQHF. The DNA for the CDR3 is TGTGCCTCCTGCTGGGGACAGGGTTATCAGCCCCAGCATTTT.

The chain uses TRBV28 and TRBJ1-2, with D unclear. Trimming left V 3 bases short and J 8 bases short, with 13 bases between. The CDR3 totals 13 residues. Germline V gene lookup returns CDR1 MDHEN and CDR2 SYDVKM. The chain's CDR3 is CASSFIQESGYTF. CDR3 DNA sequence: TGTGCCAGCAGTTTCATCCAGGAATCGGGCTACACCTTC.

This chain uses TRBV4-1 with TRBJ1-5; a possible D gene is TRBD1 (5 bases). Germline CDR1 is MGHRA and CDR2 is YSYEKL. The CDR3 runs to 15 residues. The V gene lost 1 base and the J gene lost 6 bases, with 13 bases spanning the gap. The CDR3 reads CASSQARQGGQPQHF. The CDR3 coding sequence is TGCGCCAGCAGCCAAGCGAGGCAGGGTGGTCAGCCCCAGCATTTT.

The V call is TRBV6-5, the J call TRBJ2-7, with D tentatively TRBD1 (6 bases). CDR3 size: 13 residues. Germline V gives CDR1 MNHEY, CDR2 SVGAGI. Trimming took off 5 bases at V and 5 bases at J, with 13 bases between the two ends. Written as DNA, the CDR3 is TGTGCCAGCAGTCGACGCCACAGGGACGAGCAGTACTTC. This translates into CASSRRHRDEQYF.

The CDR3 is CASSQGQGAGYEQYV. CDR3 nucleotide sequence: TGCGCCAGCAGCCAAGGCCAGGGGGCGGGCTACGAGCAGTACGTC. The chain couples TRBV4-1 to TRBJ2-7; 8 bases are a match to TRBD1. The CDR3 loop spans 15 amino acids. Germline V gene sequence: CDR1 MGHRA, CDR2 YSYEKL. The junction had 5 bases not matched to a gene; V was cut back by 1 base and J by 3 bases.

The chain employs TRBV4-3 and TRBJ1-5; a weak D match, TRBD1 (5 bases). Trimming removed 2 bases at V and 6 bases at J, with 8 bases between. CDR1 and CDR2 from the germline V gene are LGHNA and YSLEER. The CDR3 covers 13 residues. This CDR3 reads CASSQTQGQPQHF. The CDR3 nucleotides are TGCGCCAGCAGCCAAACGCAGGGTCAGCCCCAGCATTTT.

This chain uses TRBV6-5 with TRBJ2-7; D perhaps matches TRBD1 (6 bases). The CDR3 covers 15 residues. Germline lookup yields CDR1 MNHEY and CDR2 SVGAGI. The ends were cut back, 5 bases at V and 3 bases at J, with 17 bases in the middle. CDR3 loop: CASSNRRDTYYEQYF. CDR3 coding DNA: TGTGCCAGCAGTAACCGCCGGGACACCTACTACGAGCAGTACTTC.

This chain links TRBV27 with TRBJ2-1, with D tentatively TRBD2 (5 bases). V lost 3 bases and J lost 0, with 21 bases in between. Germline CDR1 and CDR2: MNHEY and SMNVEV (reference sequence). This CDR3 is 19 amino acids long. This chain's CDR3 is CASSFHPWVSGLSYNEQFF. CDR3 coding DNA: TGTGCCAGCAGTTTCCACCCATGGGTGAGCGGACTCTCCTACAATGAGCAGTTCTTC.

The gene calls are TRBV13 and TRBJ2-7, with 7 bases fitting TRBD1. V dropped 5 bases and J dropped 3; count of bases not matched to a gene: 13. The CDR3 contains 16 residues. From germline, CDR1 is PRHDT and CDR2 FYEKMQ (reference sequence). The CDR3 DNA is TGTGCCAGCAGCCTAAGGACAGGTCGGGGATACTACGAGCAGTACTTC. Translating it yields CASSLRTGRGYYEQYF.

The rearrangement uses TRBV27 and TRBJ2-7, with 7 nucleotides matching TRBD1. Trimming took 0 bases from V and 4 from J; bases not matched to a gene: 9. Germline V lookup: CDR1 MNHEY, CDR2 SMNVEV (reference sequence). This CDR3 spans 16 amino acids. CDR3 in amino acids: CASSLSWGTALYEQYF. The CDR3 bases are TGTGCCAGCAGTTTATCTTGGGGGACAGCTCTGTACGAGCAGTACTTC.

This chain joins TRBV7-6 and TRBJ1-1, with D unresolved. V dropped 5 bases and J dropped 5 bases, with 15 bases sitting between them. The CDR3 covers 14 residues. Looked up from germline, CDR1 is SGHVS and CDR2 is FNYEAQ. CDR3 DNA sequence: TGTGCCAGCAGCGCCTCATCAAGAGGAACTGAAGCTTTCTTT. Translation gives CASSASSRGTEAFF.

J is TRBJ2-7 and V is TRBV5-4; 9 nucleotides line up with TRBD2. The junction had 5 bases not matched to a gene; V was cut back by 4 bases and J by 3 bases. Germline CDR1 is SGHNT and CDR2 is YYREEE (reference sequence). This CDR3 contains 14 residues. The CDR3 is CASSPGSGSYEQYV. In DNA form, the CDR3 reads TGTGCCAGCAGCCCGGGTAGCGGGAGCTACGAGCAGTACGTC.

The V call is TRBV9, the J call TRBJ1-3; TRBD1 might be the D (6 bases). From germline, CDR1 is SGDLS and CDR2 YYNGEE. CDR3 size: 15 residues. Trimming removed 2 bases from V and 3 bases from J, with 12 bases in between. The CDR3 DNA sequence: TGTGCCAGCAGCGTGGGGGCGGGGGTTGGAAACACCATATATTTT. This codes for CASSVGAGVGNTIYF.

Written as DNA, the CDR3 is TGTGCCACCAGCAAAAGGCGGCGGGAGAATTACGAGCAGTACGTC. It encodes CATSKRRRENYEQYV. V usage is TRBV15 and J usage is TRBJ2-7; 7 nucleotides line up with TRBD2. The CDR3 runs 15 residues. V was clipped by 4 bases and J by 4 bases; unmatched bases: 10. Per germline, CDR1 LNHNV and CDR2 YYDKDF (reference sequence).

This chain joins TRBV14 and TRBJ1-4, with 7 bases aligning to TRBD1. This CDR3 contains 15 residues. The germline gives CDR1 SGHDN, CDR2 FVKESK. With V trimmed by 4 bases and J by 7 bases, 9 bases remained unmatched. CDR3 coding DNA: TGTGCCAGCAGCCTATACAGGGGCGACGGTGAAAAACTGTTTTTT. Encoded protein: CASSLYRGDGEKLFF. Complete variable domain (other parts from reference TRBV14 and TRBJ1-4): EAGVTQFPSHSVIEKGQTVTLRCDPISGHDNLYWYRRVMGKEIKFLLHFVKESKQDESGMPNNRFLAERTGGTYSTLKVQPAELEDSGVYFCASSLYRGDGEKLFFGSGTQLSVL.

The gene calls are TRBV14 and TRBJ2-7, with unresolved D. From germline, CDR1 is SGHDN and CDR2 FVKESK. The CDR3 extends over 14 amino acids. Trimming cost V 4 bases and J 0 bases, with 10 bases left between them. The CDR3 reads CASSLLVSSYEQYF. The CDR3 DNA reads TGTGCCAGCAGCCTCTTAGTTAGCTCCTACGAGCAGTACTTC.

This clone showed up just a few times. The chain employs TRBV7-9 and TRBJ1-4; D may be TRBD1 (6 bases). V was trimmed by 4 bases and J by 0 bases, leaving 12 bases between them. The CDR3 length is 16 residues. Germline-derived CDR1 and CDR2 are SEHNR and FQNEAQ (reference sequence). This chain's CDR3 is CASSSRTAATNEKLFF. Written as DNA, the CDR3 is TGTGCCAGCAGCTCCCGGACAGCAGCAACTAATGAAAAACTGTTTTTT. The whole variable domain, filled in from reference TRBV7-9 and TRBJ1-4, reads DTGVSQNPRHKITKRGQNVTFRCDPISEHNRLYWYRQTLGQGPEFLTYFQNEAQLEKSRLLSDRFSAERPKGSFSTLEIQRTEQGDSAMYLCASSSRTAATNEKLFFGSGTQLSVL.

The V gene is TRBV5-4, the J gene TRBJ1-5, with TRBD1 as a possible D gene (6 bases). Germline-derived CDR1 and CDR2 are SGHNT and YYREEE (reference sequence). The CDR3 length is 13 residues. Trimming took off 5 bases at V and 6 bases at J, with 12 bases between the two ends. The CDR3 DNA is TGTGCCAGCAGTCCGGACAGCGCTCAGCCCCAGCATTTT. Translating it yields CASSPDSAQPQHF.

The V gene is TRBV23-1, the J gene TRBJ2-7; D gene ambiguous. TRBV23-1 falls under the ORF class, with uncertain function. V gave up 0 bases and J gave up 6 bases, with 15 bases separating them. The CDR3 has 15 residues. The CDR3 reads CASSQSSQSRPEQYF. The CDR3 nucleotides read TGCGCCAGCAGTCAATCGTCACAGTCCCGGCCCGAGCAGTACTTC.

This chain joins TRBV27 and TRBJ2-7; weak D call: TRBD2 (5 bases). Germline V CDR1 and CDR2: MNHEY, SMNVEV (reference sequence). V was pared by 6 bases and J by 2 bases, with 11 bases between. This CDR3 is built from 13 residues. The CDR3 loop is CASSPGDTYEQYF. CDR3 coding DNA: TGTGCCAGCAGCCCCGGGGATACCTACGAGCAGTACTTC.

This clone was picked up one time. The chain is built from TRBV7-9 and TRBJ2-7; 9 nucleotides match TRBD1. J was trimmed by 5 bases and V by 5 bases; bases with no gene match: 1. The germline gives CDR1 SEHNR, CDR2 FQNEAQ (reference sequence). CDR3 size: 12 residues. CDR3 sequence reads: CASSRTGDEQYF. The CDR3 nucleotides are TGTGCCAGCAGCCGGACAGGGGACGAGCAGTACTTC. Based on the CDR3 plus reference TRBV7-9 and TRBJ2-7, the full variable domain is DTGVSQNPRHKITKRGQNVTFRCDPISEHNRLYWYRQTLGQGPEFLTYFQNEAQLEKSRLLSDRFSAERPKGSFSTLEIQRTEQGDSAMYLCASSRTGDEQYFGPGTRLTVT.

This chain joins TRBV13 and TRBJ2-7; 9 nucleotides line up with TRBD1. The CDR3 is 15 amino acids. V lost 5 bases to trimming and J lost 2 bases; unmatched junction nucleotides: 7. Germline CDR1 PRHDT, CDR2 FYEKMQ (reference sequence). The CDR3 protein is CASSTTGTGPYEQYF. The CDR3 nucleotides read TGTGCCAGCAGCACCACGGGGACAGGGCCCTACGAGCAGTACTTC.

The chain links TRBV6-1 to TRBJ1-5; D is unresolved. Per the germline V gene, CDR1 is MNHNS and CDR2 is SASEGT. Trimming removed 4 bases at V and 6 bases at J, with 19 bases between. This CDR3 is 16 amino acids long. The CDR3 nucleotides are TGTGCCAGCAGTGGCGAAGCGGTAGTTCAAGGTCAGCCCCAGCATTTT. Translation gives CASSGEAVVQGQPQHF.

The chain employs TRBV27 and TRBJ1-2, with 12 bases identical to TRBD1. Trimming removed 3 bases from V and 7 bases from J; junction bases left unmatched: 6. The CDR3 spans 15 residues. CDR1 and CDR2 from the germline V gene are MNHEY and SMNVEV (reference sequence). As DNA, the CDR3 is TGTGCCAGCAGTTTCCGAGGGACAGGGGGCGGTGGCTACACCTTC. The encoded protein is CASSFRGTGGGGYTF.

V gene TRBV2 combines with J gene TRBJ2-7; maybe TRBD1 (5 bases). This CDR3 contains 14 residues. Per germline, CDR1 SNHLY and CDR2 FYNNEI. With 6 bases removed from V and 3 bases from J, the gap between germline ends came to 15 bases. CDR3 nucleotide sequence: TGTGCCAGCAGCTTAGGAGCAGGGAACTACGAGCAGTACGTC. Amino acid sequence: CASSLGAGNYEQYV.